Listed below are T cell receptor beta chains from one sample, sequenced in a study of blood T cell repertoires in COVID-19. Clones were read by immunoSEQ multiplex PCR, and TCRdb kept only the in-frame ones, dropping some. This table holds more than 250,000 clones, around four fifths found once. Input material: peripheral blood. These receptors all come from a woman aged 50 to 65 with acute or convalescent COVID-19. CDR3s include the opening cysteine and the closing phenylalanine or tryptophan. Fields, in order: V gene, CDR3 length, J gene, clone size, D gene, CDR3 protein, CDR3 DNA. D genes are given only for firm matches. Clone size is shown for a subset of rows, as once, few, many or a class of expanded clone.

V gene: TRBV19; CDR3 length: 14; J gene: TRBJ2-1; clone size: once; D gene: .; CDR3 protein: CASSIDLGGTEQFF; CDR3 DNA: TGTGCCAGTAGTATAGATCTGGGAGGAACTGAGCAGTTCTTC
V gene: TRBV2; CDR3 length: 13; J gene: TRBJ2-6; clone size: .; D gene: .; CDR3 protein: CASEGDGANVLTF; CDR3 DNA: TGTGCCAGTGAGGGGGACGGGGCCAACGTCCTGACTTTC
V gene: TRBV6-5; CDR3 length: 15; J gene: TRBJ1-3; clone size: .; D gene: TRBD1; CDR3 protein: CASSYGTGSRNTIYF; CDR3 DNA: TGTGCCAGCAGTTACGGGACAGGGTCACGAAACACCATATATTTT
V gene: TRBV11-1; CDR3 length: 14; J gene: TRBJ2-7; clone size: once; D gene: TRBD1; CDR3 protein: CASSQGTGAYEQYF; CDR3 DNA: TGTGCCAGCAGCCAGGGGACAGGAGCCTACGAGCAGTACTTC
V gene: TRBV7-8; CDR3 length: 17; J gene: TRBJ1-5; clone size: few; D gene: TRBD1; CDR3 protein: CASSSGQAHTSNQPQHF; CDR3 DNA: TGTGCCAGCAGCTCAGGACAGGCCCACACGAGCAATCAGCCCCAGCATTTT
V gene: TRBV6-1; CDR3 length: 16; J gene: TRBJ1-3; clone size: .; D gene: .; CDR3 protein: CASSEARGYSGNTIYF; CDR3 DNA: TGTGCCAGCAGTGAAGCGCGGGGTTACTCTGGAAACACCATATATTTT
V gene: TRBV6-4; CDR3 length: 15; J gene: TRBJ2-1; clone size: .; D gene: .; CDR3 protein: CASSDSGDTYNEQFF; CDR3 DNA: TGTGCCAGCAGTGACTCGGGTGACACATACAATGAGCAGTTCTTC
V gene: TRBV7-9; CDR3 length: 14; J gene: TRBJ1-2; clone size: .; D gene: .; CDR3 protein: CASSLLPGKGGYTF; CDR3 DNA: TGTGCCAGCAGCTTATTGCCGGGGAAGGGTGGCTACACCTTC
V gene: TRBV5-1; CDR3 length: 14; J gene: TRBJ2-5; clone size: .; D gene: .; CDR3 protein: CASSLTGTEETQYF; CDR3 DNA: TGCGCCAGCAGCTTAACGGGGACTGAAGAGACCCAGTACTTC
V gene: TRBV9; CDR3 length: 19; J gene: TRBJ2-6; clone size: once; D gene: TRBD1; CDR3 protein: CASSAWPGQGSSGANVLTF; CDR3 DNA: TGTGCCAGCAGCGCCTGGCCGGGACAGGGGTCCTCTGGGGCCAACGTCCTGACTTTC
V gene: TRBV5-4; CDR3 length: 17; J gene: TRBJ2-7; clone size: .; D gene: TRBD2; CDR3 protein: CASSSGGLGVNTYEQYF; CDR3 DNA: TGTGCCAGCAGCTCGGGAGGTTTGGGCGTCAATACGTACGAGCAGTACTTC
V gene: TRBV9; CDR3 length: 14; J gene: TRBJ1-1; clone size: .; D gene: TRBD1; CDR3 protein: CASSEQGAGTEAFF; CDR3 DNA: TGTGCCAGCAGCGAACAGGGGGCAGGCACTGAAGCTTTCTTT
V gene: TRBV6-1; CDR3 length: 14; J gene: TRBJ1-5; clone size: .; D gene: TRBD1; CDR3 protein: CASTVGQGSQPQHF; CDR3 DNA: TGTGCCAGCACTGTGGGACAGGGAAGTCAGCCCCAGCATTTT
V gene: TRBV7-2; CDR3 length: 12; J gene: TRBJ2-7; clone size: .; D gene: .; CDR3 protein: CASSLTLYEQYF; CDR3 DNA: TGTGCCAGCAGCTTAACTCTATACGAGCAGTACTTC